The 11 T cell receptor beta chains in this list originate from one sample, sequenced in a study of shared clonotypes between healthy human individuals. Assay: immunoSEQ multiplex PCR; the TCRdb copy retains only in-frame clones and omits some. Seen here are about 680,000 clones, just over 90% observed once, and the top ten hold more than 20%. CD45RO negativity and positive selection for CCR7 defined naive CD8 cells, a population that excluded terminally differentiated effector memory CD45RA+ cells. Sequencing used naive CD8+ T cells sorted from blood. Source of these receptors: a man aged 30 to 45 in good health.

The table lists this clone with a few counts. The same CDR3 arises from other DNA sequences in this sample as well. In DNA, the CDR3 is TGTGCCAGCAGTACCACCTACGAGCAGTACTTC. Residues: CASSTTYEQYF. The gene calls are TRBV27 and TRBJ2-7; D is undetermined. CDR1 MNHEY and CDR2 SMNVEV come from the germline V gene (reference sequence). The CDR3 totals 11 residues. The germline V and J ends were trimmed by 5 bases and 2 bases, with 4 bases remaining between them.

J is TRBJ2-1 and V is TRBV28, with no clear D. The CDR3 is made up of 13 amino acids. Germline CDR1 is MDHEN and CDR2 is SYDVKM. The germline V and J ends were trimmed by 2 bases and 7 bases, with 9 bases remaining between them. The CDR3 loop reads CASSLRVWNEQFF. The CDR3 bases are TGTGCCAGCAGTTTAAGGGTGTGGAATGAGCAGTTCTTC.

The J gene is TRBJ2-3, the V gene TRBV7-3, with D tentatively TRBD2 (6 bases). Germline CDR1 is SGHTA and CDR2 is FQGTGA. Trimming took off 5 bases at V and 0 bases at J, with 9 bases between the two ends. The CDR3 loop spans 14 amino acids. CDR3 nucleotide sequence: TGTGCCAGCAGCGGGGGGACTAGCACAGATACGCAGTATTTT. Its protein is CASSGGTSTDTQYF.

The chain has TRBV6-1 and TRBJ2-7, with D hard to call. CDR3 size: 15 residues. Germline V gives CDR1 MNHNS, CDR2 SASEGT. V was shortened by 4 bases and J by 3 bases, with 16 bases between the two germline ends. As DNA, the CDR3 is TGTGCCAGCAGTGGAGCTCCCAACGTAAACTACGAGCAGTACTTC. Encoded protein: CASSGAPNVNYEQYF.

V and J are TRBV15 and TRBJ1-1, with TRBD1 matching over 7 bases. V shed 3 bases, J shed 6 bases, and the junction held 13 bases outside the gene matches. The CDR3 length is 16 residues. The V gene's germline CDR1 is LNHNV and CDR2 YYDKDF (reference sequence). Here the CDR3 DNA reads TGTGCCACCAGCAGGGGAAGACAGGGACAAGTTGCTGAAGCTTTCTTT. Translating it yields CATSRGRQGQVAEAFF.

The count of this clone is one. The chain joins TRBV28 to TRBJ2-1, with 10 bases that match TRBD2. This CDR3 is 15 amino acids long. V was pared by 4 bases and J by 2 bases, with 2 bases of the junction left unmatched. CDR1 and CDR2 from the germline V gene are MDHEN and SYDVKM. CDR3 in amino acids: CASSSLAGAYNEQFF. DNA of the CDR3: TGTGCCAGCAGTTCCCTAGCGGGAGCCTACAATGAGCAGTTCTTC.

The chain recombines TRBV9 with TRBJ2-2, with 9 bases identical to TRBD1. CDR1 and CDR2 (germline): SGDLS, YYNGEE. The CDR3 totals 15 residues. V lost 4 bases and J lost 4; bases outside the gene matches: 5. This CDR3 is CASSWDRESTGELFF. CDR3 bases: TGTGCCAGCAGCTGGGACAGGGAGAGCACCGGGGAGCTGTTTTTT.

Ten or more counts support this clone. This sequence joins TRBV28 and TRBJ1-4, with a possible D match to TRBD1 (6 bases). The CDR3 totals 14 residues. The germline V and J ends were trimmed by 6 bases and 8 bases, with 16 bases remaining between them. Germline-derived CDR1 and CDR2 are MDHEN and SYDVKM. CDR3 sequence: CASRPGEREEKLFF. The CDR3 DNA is TGTGCCAGCAGACCAGGGGAAAGGGAGGAAAAACTGTTTTTT. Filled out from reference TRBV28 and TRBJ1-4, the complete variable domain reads DVKVTQSSRYLVKRTGEKVFLECVQDMDHENMFWYRQDPGLGLRLIYFSYDVKMKEKGDIPEGYSVSREKKERFSLILESASTNQTSMYLCASRPGEREEKLFFGSGTQLSVL.

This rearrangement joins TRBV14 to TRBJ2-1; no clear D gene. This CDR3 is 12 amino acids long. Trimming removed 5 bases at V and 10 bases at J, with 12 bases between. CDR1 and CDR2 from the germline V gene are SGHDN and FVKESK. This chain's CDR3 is CASSLIGSEQFF. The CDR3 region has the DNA TGTGCCAGCAGCTTAATTGGGTCCGAGCAGTTCTTC.

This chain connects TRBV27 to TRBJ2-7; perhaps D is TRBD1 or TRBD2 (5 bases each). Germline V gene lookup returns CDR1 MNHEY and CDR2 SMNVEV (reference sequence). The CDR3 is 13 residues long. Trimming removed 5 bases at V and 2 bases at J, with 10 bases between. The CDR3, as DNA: TGTGCCAGCAGTAAGGGACGGACCTACGAGCAGTACTTC. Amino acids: CASSKGRTYEQYF.

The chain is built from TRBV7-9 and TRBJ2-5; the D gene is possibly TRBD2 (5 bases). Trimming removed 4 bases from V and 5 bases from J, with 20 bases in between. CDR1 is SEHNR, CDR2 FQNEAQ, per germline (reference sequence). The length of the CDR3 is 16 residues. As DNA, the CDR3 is TGTGCCAGCAGCTCAGGACGGGTCGGGATCGGGGAGACCCAGTACTTC. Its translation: CASSSGRVGIGETQYF.